This T cell receptor beta chain came from a study of blood T cell repertoires in COVID-19. Study at large: Acute and convalescent COVID-19 samples came from the United States, Italy and Spain. T cells, B-cell-depleted T cells, or PBMCs provided the cDNA or gDNA that served as material.

The CDR3 runs 17 residues. With V trimmed by 4 bases and J by 3 bases, 13 bases remained unmatched. Germline CDR1 KGHSH, CDR2 LQKENI. Original handling: Estimated nucleated cell counts came from reference gene primer amplification. The data were produced by immunoSEQ multiplex PCR, yet TCRdb's version contains in-frame clones alone and is incomplete. V and J calls and clone size are given by that table; D and trimming were obtained from the DNA. The repertoire consists of fewer than 300,000 clones, with 82% occurring once and the leading ten covering 3.1%. Input material: peripheral blood. The clonotype was recovered from a woman aged 18-29 years with acute or convalescent COVID-19. The chain uses TRBV18 and TRBJ1-2; 8 positions agree with TRBD1. The DNA for the CDR3 is TGTGCCAGCTCACAACGGGTCCCCCAGGGACAGGACTATGGCTACACCTTC. Its translation is CASSQRVPQGQDYGYTF.